These 32 T cell receptor beta chains were all obtained from the same sample, sequenced in a study of response to subunit inactivated influenza vaccine. From the RT-PCR reads, TCRdb called clonotypes with MiXCR, one entry per CDR3 protein. The data contain hundreds of thousands of distinct CDR3 sequences, 7.6% of them seen just once; the ten biggest clones take up roughly 13%. Specimen: PBMCs from blood, collected roughly 24 months after vaccination. These receptors came from a man aged 50-75 years who received an inactivated influenza vaccine.

This clonotype was observed a few times. The chain carries TRBV6-6 and TRBJ1-1; D not certain. Trimming cost V 8 bases and J 4 bases, with 14 bases left between them. Germline CDR1 reads MNHNY; CDR2 reads SVGAGI (reference sequence). This CDR3 comprises 13 residues. CDR3 sequence: CASRGTDITEAFF. CDR3 bases: TGTGCCAGCCGAGGAACCGATATCACTGAAGCTTTCTTT.

This clonotype has a handful of counts. The rearrangement links TRBV12-3 or TRBV12-4 to TRBJ2-2; D remains ambiguous. The CDR3 covers 13 residues. The ends were cut back, 4 bases at V and 5 bases at J, with 8 bases in the middle. CDR3 loop: CASSYWVTGELFF. CDR3 coding DNA: TGTGCCAGCAGTTATTGGGTTACCGGGGAGCTGTTTTTT.

V usage is TRBV5-1 and J usage is TRBJ2-2; D possibly corresponds to TRBD2 (5 bases). The CDR3 loop spans 13 amino acids. Germline CDR1 SGHRS, CDR2 YFSETQ. V lost 0 bases, J lost 7 bases, and 7 bases lay in between. CDR3 in DNA: TGCGCCAGCAGCTTGGCAGGAGGCGGGGAGCTGTTTTTT. Its protein product is CASSLAGGGELFF.

This clonotype was seen more than once but under ten times. The gene calls are TRBV28 and TRBJ1-2; 12 bases agree with TRBD1. The ends lost 6 bases at V and 8 bases at J; junction bases unmatched: 7. Germline V gene sequence: CDR1 MDHEN, CDR2 SYDVKM. The length of the CDR3 is 14 residues. This CDR3 is CASRGGQGAEGYTF. In nucleotides, the CDR3 is TGTGCCAGCAGAGGGGGACAGGGGGCTGAGGGCTACACCTTC.

Only a few counts were recorded for this clonotype. The rearrangement links TRBV20-1 to TRBJ2-7, with D possibly matching TRBD1 (7 bases). This CDR3 region has 14 residues. V lost 5 bases and J lost 6, with 20 bases in between. Per germline, CDR1 DFQATT and CDR2 SNEGSKA (reference sequence). For the CDR3, the DNA is TGCAGTGCTTGGGCGGGGCGCCCAGGGGGCGAGCAGTACTTC. Its translation is CSAWAGRPGGEQYF.

This chain links TRBV9 with TRBJ2-3; TRBD2 matches at 13 bases. Losses at the gene ends were 2 bases for V and 2 bases for J; bases not matched to a gene: 2. Germline values: CDR1 SGDLS, CDR2 YYNGEE. The CDR3 length is 16 residues. The CDR3 loop reads CASSVGLAGFTDTQYF. Written as DNA, the CDR3 is TGTGCCAGCAGCGTGGGACTAGCGGGGTTCACAGATACGCAGTATTTT.

At least ten counts were recorded for this clonotype. This chain uses TRBV20-1 with TRBJ2-1; weak D call: TRBD2 (7 bases). In germline, CDR1 is DFQATT, CDR2 SNEGSKA (reference sequence). The CDR3 is 16 residues long. V was shortened by 4 bases and J by 1 base, with 17 bases between the two germline ends. CDR3 sequence (DNA): TGCAGTGCTAAAGGGGGGGGGCTGAGGTCCTACAATGAGCAGTTCTTC. Translated: CSAKGGGLRSYNEQFF.

The DNA of the CDR3 is TGTGCCAGCAACAACGCAGGGGGGAGTAATTCACCCCTCCACTTT. Its protein product is CASNNAGGSNSPLHF. The chain joins TRBV7-2 to TRBJ1-6; 7 bases are shared with TRBD1. J lost 6 bases, V lost 7 bases, and 9 bases had no gene match. CDR3 length equals 15 residues. Germline V gene lookup returns CDR1 SGHTA and CDR2 FQGNSA.

In this sample, this clonotype turned up a few times. The chain combines TRBV12-3 or TRBV12-4 with TRBJ2-1; 7 nucleotides align to TRBD2. This CDR3 is 13 amino acids long. With V trimmed by 5 bases and J by 9 bases, 7 bases remained unmatched. The CDR3 bases are TGTGCCAGCAGTCTAGTAGCGGGTACTGAGCAGTTCTTC. It yields the protein CASSLVAGTEQFF.

This clonotype occurred many times. This chain links TRBV29-1 with TRBJ2-7, with D possibly TRBD2 on 6 matching bases. CDR1 SQVTM and CDR2 ANQGSEA come from the germline V gene. Trimming left V 6 bases short and J 6 bases short, with 18 bases between. This CDR3 has 13 residues. CDR3 loop: CSVGRETSTEQYF. The CDR3 DNA follows: TGCAGCGTGGGACGGGAGACCTCTACCGAGCAGTACTTC.

This clonotype has at least ten counts. The chain has TRBV11-1 and TRBJ2-1; 12 bases align to TRBD2. Germline CDR1 SGHAT, CDR2 FQDESV (reference sequence). Unmatched junction bases numbered 15, after V lost 2 bases and J lost 7 bases. The CDR3 is made up of 19 amino acids. CDR3 region: CASSLRALAGGPVGNEQFF. The DNA for the CDR3 is TGTGCCAGCAGCTTACGTGCTCTAGCGGGAGGGCCAGTGGGAAATGAGCAGTTCTTC.

This clonotype was detected ten times or more. The CDR3 is CASSLRQGDEQYF. CDR3 coding DNA: TGCGCCAGCAGCTTGCGGCAGGGGGACGAGCAGTACTTC. The chain uses TRBV5-1 and TRBJ2-7, with 7 bases aligning to TRBD1. This CDR3 has 13 residues. J gave up 5 bases and V 1 base, and 3 bases lay outside the gene matches. The germline gives CDR1 SGHRS, CDR2 YFSETQ.

This chain connects TRBV4-1 to TRBJ1-4; 9 bases agree with TRBD1. This CDR3 is 16 amino acids long. Germline V gene sequence: CDR1 MGHRA, CDR2 YSYEKL. The junction had 9 bases not matched to a gene; V was cut back by 2 bases and J by 8 bases. The CDR3 sequence: CASSQHEQGAREKLFF. CDR3 DNA sequence: TGCGCCAGCAGCCAACACGAACAGGGGGCGCGGGAAAAACTGTTTTTT.

At least ten counts were recorded for this clonotype. V gene TRBV4-1 combines with J gene TRBJ1-2; D gene uncertain. This CDR3 is built from 16 residues. V shed 0 bases and J shed 0 bases, with 11 bases lying between them. Germline V lookup: CDR1 MGHRA, CDR2 YSYEKL. CDR3 coding DNA: TGCGCCAGCAGCCAAGAAGTGGCAGGTACTAACTATGGCTACACCTTC. It encodes CASSQEVAGTNYGYTF.

This clonotype has just a few counts. This chain uses TRBV5-1 with TRBJ2-3, with D maybe TRBD1 (6 bases). Deletions cut 0 bases from V and 3 bases from J, with 11 bases between. The CDR3 spans 15 residues. Per the germline V gene, CDR1 is SGHRS and CDR2 is YFSETQ. CDR3 sequence (DNA): TGCGCCAGCAGCTTGGCCTATCAGGGGACAGATACGCAGTATTTT. This translates into CASSLAYQGTDTQYF.

The J gene is TRBJ2-2, the V gene TRBV2, with 8 bases that match TRBD2. CDR1 SNHLY and CDR2 FYNNEI come from the germline V gene. Germline trimming cut 6 bases from V and 5 bases from J; bases unmatched to any gene: 8. The CDR3 is 15 amino acids. CDR3 in amino acids: CASSRPGLATGELFF. The CDR3 DNA follows: TGTGCCAGCAGCAGACCCGGACTAGCAACCGGGGAGCTGTTTTTT.

The chain uses TRBV4-2 and TRBJ2-7; D remains unclear. CDR3 length: 15 residues. V lost 1 base and J 3 bases, leaving 13 bases between the germline ends. In germline, CDR1 is LGHNA, CDR2 YNFKEQ. This chain's CDR3 is CASSQGVETVYEQYF. CDR3 in DNA: TGTGCCAGCAGCCAAGGCGTCGAGACCGTCTACGAGCAGTACTTC.

This clonotype was seen a few times. This sequence joins TRBV6-1 and TRBJ1-1, with D possibly being TRBD1 (6 bases). CDR3 length equals 14 residues. The germline V and J ends were trimmed by 8 bases and 0 bases, with 13 bases remaining between them. Germline V gene data show CDR1 as MNHNS and CDR2 as SASEGT. The CDR3 region is CASRGAGMNTEAFF. CDR3 DNA: TGTGCCAGCCGGGGGGCAGGGATGAACACTGAAGCTTTCTTT.

This clonotype was found a few times. Written as DNA, the CDR3 is TGCAGTGCTAGATCTAGCGGACCTGCCACAGATACGCAGTATTTT. Its protein product is CSARSSGPATDTQYF. The genes are TRBV20-1 and TRBJ2-3; 7 nucleotides agree with TRBD2. CDR1 and CDR2 from the germline V gene are DFQATT and SNEGSKA (reference sequence). The CDR3 is 15 residues long. With 2 bases clipped from V and 2 bases from J, the junction kept 7 bases outside the gene matches.

This clonotype was detected only a few times. The chain is built from TRBV7-2 and TRBJ2-4; D is perhaps TRBD1 or TRBD2 (6 bases each). From germline, CDR1 is SGHTA and CDR2 FQGNSA. The CDR3 length is 14 residues. Trimming cost V 3 bases and J 5 bases, with 11 bases left between them. The CDR3: CASSLMGGENIQYF. CDR3 nucleotides: TGTGCCAGCAGCTTGATGGGGGGCGAAAACATTCAGTACTTC.

This chain links TRBV3-1 with TRBJ2-5, with D possibly being TRBD1 or TRBD2 (6 bases each). Trimming cost V 6 bases and J 2 bases, with 16 bases left between them. The V gene's germline CDR1 is LGHDT and CDR2 YNNKEL (reference sequence). The CDR3 consists of 15 residues. CDR3 DNA: TGTGCCAGCAGGCCATCGGGGGCTTTACAAGAGACCCAGTACTTC. Translated, it gives CASRPSGALQETQYF.

The J gene is TRBJ1-2, the V gene TRBV14; a weak D match, TRBD1 (6 bases). Per the germline V gene, CDR1 is SGHDN and CDR2 is FVKESK. The CDR3 contains 16 residues. V dropped 1 base and J dropped 5 bases, with 17 bases sitting between them. The CDR3 nucleotides are TGTGCCAGCAGCCAAGGTGGCGGCAGGGGATTTTATGGCTACACCTTC. Its translation is CASSQGGGRGFYGYTF. The variable domain in full, completed from reference TRBV14 and TRBJ1-2, reads EAGVTQFPSHSVIEKGQTVTLRCDPISGHDNLYWYRRVMGKEIKFLLHFVKESKQDESGMPNNRFLAERTGGTYSTLKVQPAELEDSGVYFCASSQGGGRGFYGYTFGSGTRLTVV.

With respect to this clonotype: This may stem from a read error, because a much larger clone lies one nucleotide away. The chain carries TRBV4-3 and TRBJ2-7; TRBD1 matches at 7 bases. The CDR3 covers 14 residues. CDR1 and CDR2 (germline): LGHNA, YSLEER. The CDR3 loop reads CAGSQDRSSYEQYF. CDR3 in DNA: TGCGCCGGCAGCCAGGACAGGAGCTCCTACGAGCAGTACTTC.

In its sample, this clonotype was seen a few times. This chain connects TRBV15 to TRBJ2-7, with D perhaps being TRBD1 or TRBD2 (6 bases each). The CDR3 is 15 residues long. V was cut by 3 bases and J by 4 bases, with 16 bases left in between. The germline CDR1 and CDR2 sequences are LNHNV and YYDKDF (reference sequence). CDR3 loop: CATSRERGAAYEQYF. The CDR3 bases are TGTGCCACCAGCAGGGAGAGGGGGGCCGCATACGAGCAGTACTTC. The full variable domain, completed using reference TRBV15 and TRBJ2-7, is DAMVIQNPRYQVTQFGKPVTLSCSQTLNHNVMYWYQQKSSQAPKLLFHYYDKDFNNEADTPDNFQSRRPNTSFCFLDIRSPGLGDTAMYLCATSRERGAAYEQYFGPGTRLTVT.

The chain combines TRBV18 with TRBJ2-1; the D is unclear. V was clipped by 4 bases and J by 0 bases, with 16 bases between them. Germline V gives CDR1 KGHSH, CDR2 LQKENI. The CDR3 loop spans 17 amino acids. The CDR3 DNA is TGTGCCAGCTCACTACTGATTTCTGGAGACTCCTACAATGAGCAGTTCTTC. It yields the protein CASSLLISGDSYNEQFF.

This clonotype was detected ten times or more. The rearrangement uses TRBV28 and TRBJ2-7, with 9 bases identical to TRBD1. The V gene end was trimmed by 3 bases and the J gene end by 5 bases; junction bases not matched to a gene: 5. CDR3 length: 14 residues. CDR1 and CDR2 (germline): MDHEN, SYDVKM. The CDR3: CASSLGTGFDEQYF. The CDR3 DNA is TGTGCCAGCAGTTTGGGGACAGGGTTCGACGAGCAGTACTTC. Supplemented by reference TRBV28 and TRBJ2-7, the full variable domain reads DVKVTQSSRYLVKRTGEKVFLECVQDMDHENMFWYRQDPGLGLRLIYFSYDVKMKEKGDIPEGYSVSREKKERFSLILESASTNQTSMYLCASSLGTGFDEQYFGPGTRLTVT.

The CDR3: CASRPKRGLSTDTQYF. The DNA of the CDR3 is TGTGCCAGCAGACCTAAGAGGGGCCTCAGCACAGATACGCAGTATTTT. The chain uses TRBV11-2 and TRBJ2-3; tentatively, D is TRBD1 or TRBD2 (5 bases each). CDR3 size: 16 residues. V lost 6 bases, J lost 0 bases, and 16 bases lay in between. CDR1 is SGHAT and CDR2 is FQNNGV in the germline V gene.

This clonotype was observed many times. Its ends do not fully match the called genes, so a read error is possible. The chain uses TRBV4-2 and TRBJ2-7; a possible D gene is TRBD1 (7 bases). CDR1 and CDR2 from the germline V gene are LGHNA and YNFKEQ. The CDR3 is made up of 16 amino acids. CDR3 bases: TGTGCCAGCAGTCAAGAAGCGGCGGGACAGACCCACGAGCAGTACTTC. Translated, it gives CASSQEAAGQTHEQYF.

Only a few counts were recorded for this clonotype. The J gene is TRBJ2-2, the V gene TRBV5-8; D is possibly TRBD1 or TRBD2 (6 bases each). V lost 0 bases to trimming and J lost 2 bases, with 14 bases between them. Germline assignment: CDR1 SGHTS and CDR2 YDEGEE. The CDR3 totals 17 residues. The CDR3 DNA reads as TGTGCCAGCAGCTTGGCCATCCGGGGGCGTAACACCGGGGAGCTGTTTTTT. Its translation is CASSLAIRGRNTGELFF.

The rearrangement uses TRBV5-6 and TRBJ2-4; a possible D gene is TRBD2 (5 bases). Germline V gene sequence: CDR1 SGHDT, CDR2 YYEEEE. The CDR3 is 14 amino acids. V lost 1 base and J lost 9, with 14 bases in between. The CDR3 here is CASSLWSPAGIQYF. The CDR3 DNA follows: TGTGCCAGCAGCTTGTGGAGTCCTGCGGGCATTCAGTACTTC.

The sample holds a few counts of this clonotype. This chain joins TRBV6-2 or TRBV6-3 and TRBJ2-1; TRBD2 might be the D (6 bases). The CDR3 consists of 13 residues. Trimming took off 0 bases at V and 9 bases at J, with 9 bases between the two ends. In germline, CDR1 is MNHEY, CDR2 SVGEGT. CDR3 bases: TGTGCCAGCAGTTACTCACCCGGGGGTGAGCAGTTCTTC. Amino acid sequence: CASSYSPGGEQFF.

This clonotype was counted only a few times. The chain is built from TRBV15 and TRBJ1-4; D is possibly TRBD1 (5 bases). V was clipped by 7 bases and J by 3 bases, with 12 bases between them. CDR3 length equals 14 residues. CDR1 is LNHNV, CDR2 YYDKDF, per germline (reference sequence). For the CDR3, the DNA is TGTGCCACCACCTTTGCGGGGCCTAATGAAAAACTGTTTTTT. Translated, it gives CATTFAGPNEKLFF.